This TCR beta chain appears in the sequencing data of a study of shared clonotypes between healthy human individuals. The CDR3 runs 15 residues. The germline V gene has CDR1 MDHEN and CDR2 SYDVKM. V lost 5 bases and J lost 1, with 15 bases in between. The method was immunoSEQ multiplex PCR; TCRdb's version includes in-frame clones alone and lacks a portion of them. The sample records over a million clones, 98% being singletons. The rearrangement uses TRBV28 and TRBJ2-7, with D perhaps given as TRBD1 or TRBD2 (5 bases each). The receptor comes from a man aged 30-40 years in good health. The sample was naive CD4+ T cells sorted from blood. Subset defined: CD45RA+ positively selected. The CDR3 here is CASSPPGTISYEQYF. CDR3 bases: TGTGCCAGCAGTCCCCCCGGGACCATTTCCTACGAGCAGTACTTC.